A single sample gave rise to the 17 T cell receptor beta chains below, sequenced in a study of CD8 T cells in ankylosing spondylitis (dated by TCRdb to between 2016 and 2019). Library creation used 5' RACE. Sequencing was carried out with an Illumina HiSeq 2500. TCRdb ran its own pipeline on the public reads, namely fastp trimming at Q25 and MiXCR clone calling, and kept in-frame beta chains. Each entry merges the rows of one CDR3 protein and shows their most common DNA and genes. The sample table shows around 770,000 distinct CDR3 sequences, and 12% are seen once. The ten largest clones capture approximately 0.46% of the sample. Paper-wide results and their limitations: Blood from ankylosing spondylitis patients appeared to be characterized by a TCR beta motif made up of under ten highly homologous amino acid variants.

These receptors lack a known antigen. The material sequenced was blood, either unsorted or a sorted T cell fraction (not recorded which). The receptor source for this set is a male donor with ankylosing spondylitis.

This clonotype turned up a few times. This sequence joins TRBV6-5 and TRBJ1-2, with 12 bases matching TRBD1. There are 16 residues in the CDR3. CDR1 MNHEY and CDR2 SVGAGI come from the germline V gene. J was trimmed by 7 bases and V by 5 bases; bases with no gene match: 11. Here the CDR3 DNA reads TGTGCCAGCAGTACTACCGGGACAGGGGGCCTCGGTGGCTACACCTTC. Its protein product is CASSTTGTGGLGGYTF.

This clonotype has a count of ten or more. This rearrangement joins TRBV7-2 to TRBJ2-5; 7 positions match TRBD2. CDR1 and CDR2 from the germline V gene are SGHTA and FQGNSA. The CDR3 length is 15 residues. The V and J ends lost 1 base and 3 bases, in that order; junction bases with no gene match: 5. The CDR3, as DNA: TGTGCCAGCAGCTTAGTTGCGGGAGCGGAAGAGACCCAGTACTTC. This gives the protein CASSLVAGAEETQYF.

The rearrangement uses TRBV4-3 and TRBJ2-1; 10 nucleotides line up with TRBD2. In germline, CDR1 is LGHNA, CDR2 YSLEER. V lost 1 base to trimming and J lost 3 bases; unmatched junction nucleotides: 6. The CDR3 contains 17 residues. The CDR3 reads CASSQGLAGAFYNEQFF. In DNA, the CDR3 is TGCGCCAGCAGCCAAGGGCTAGCGGGGGCCTTCTACAATGAGCAGTTCTTC.

This chain joins TRBV25-1 and TRBJ2-2; 7 bases fit TRBD1. J gave up 3 bases and V 8 bases, and 6 bases lay outside the gene matches. The CDR3 loop spans 14 amino acids. CDR1 is MGHDK and CDR2 is SYGVNS in the germline V gene. The CDR3 DNA reads TGTGCCAGCCAACAGGGGCTACACACCGGGGAGCTGTTTTTT. As protein: CASQQGLHTGELFF.

This clonotype was observed a handful of times. J is TRBJ1-1 and V is TRBV4-3; D perhaps matches TRBD1 (5 bases). V was pared by 1 base and J by 1 base, with 13 bases between. The germline gives CDR1 LGHNA, CDR2 YSLEER. The CDR3 length is 16 residues. The CDR3 sequence: CASSQAGGRPNTEAFF. The CDR3 DNA reads as TGCGCCAGCAGCCAAGCCGGGGGACGACCGAACACTGAAGCTTTCTTT.

The DNA of the CDR3 is TGCGCCAGCAGCCAAGAGAGAGGGGGCAATCAGCCCCAGCATTTT. Translated, it gives CASSQERGGNQPQHF. J is TRBJ1-5 and V is TRBV4-3; the D gene is possibly TRBD1 (5 bases). The CDR3 has 15 amino acids. Trimming pared 0 bases from V and 2 bases from J, leaving 8 bases between. The germline gives CDR1 LGHNA, CDR2 YSLEER.

The sample holds a few counts of this clonotype. This rearrangement joins TRBV10-3 to TRBJ1-6; the match to TRBD1 covers 9 bases. V lost 9 bases and J lost 6; bases outside the gene matches: 6. Germline V gives CDR1 ENHRY, CDR2 SYGVKD. The CDR3 loop spans 14 amino acids. As DNA, the CDR3 is TGTGCCATACGGACAGGGGAATTTAATTCACCCCTCCACTTT. This codes for CAIRTGEFNSPLHF.

This clonotype was seen only a few times. The chain joins TRBV3-1 to TRBJ1-1; 9 nucleotides agree with TRBD1. J was trimmed by 5 bases and V by 4 bases; bases with no gene match: 8. The CDR3 is 15 amino acids. In germline, CDR1 is LGHDT, CDR2 YNNKEL (reference sequence). CDR3 nucleotide sequence: TGTGCCAGCAGCCTACAGGGGGCCGGGGGGACTGAAGCTTTCTTT. It encodes CASSLQGAGGTEAFF.

This clonotype was counted only a few times. The CDR3 spells CATSRVRSEQFF. Written as DNA, the CDR3 is TGTGCCACCAGCAGAGTCAGATCTGAGCAGTTCTTC. The chain joins TRBV15 to TRBJ2-1; D unclear. V was pared by 1 base and J by 9 bases, with 7 bases between. The germline V gene has CDR1 LNHNV and CDR2 YYDKDF (reference sequence). The CDR3 has 12 amino acids.

In its sample, this clonotype was seen a few times. The rearrangement joins TRBV4-3 to TRBJ2-2, with 7 bases lining up with TRBD2. The junction had 2 bases not matched to a gene; V was cut back by 2 bases and J by 2 bases. The CDR3 has 15 residues. Germline V gene lookup returns CDR1 LGHNA and CDR2 YSLEER. This CDR3 reads CASSQSGLNTGELFF. The CDR3 nucleotides read TGCGCCAGCAGCCAATCGGGACTAAACACCGGGGAGCTGTTTTTT.

This clonotype was seen ten or more times. V and J are TRBV27 and TRBJ1-2; D is undetermined. Germline V gene sequence: CDR1 MNHEY, CDR2 SMNVEV (reference sequence). Trimming took off 5 bases at V and 0 bases at J, with 10 bases between the two ends. The CDR3 is made up of 14 amino acids. The DNA of the CDR3 is TGTGCCAGCAGTGGGCGGACCTCTAACTATGGCTACACCTTC. This translates into CASSGRTSNYGYTF.

This clonotype was seen at least ten times. The chain uses TRBV4-2 and TRBJ2-1; the D is unclear. Germline loops: CDR1 LGHNA, CDR2 YNFKEQ. The CDR3 has 15 residues. V lost 0 bases and J 4 bases, leaving 10 bases between the germline ends. For the CDR3, the DNA is TGTGCCAGCAGCCAAGATCGGACCACTTACAATGAGCAGTTCTTC. Its translation is CASSQDRTTYNEQFF.

This clonotype showed up many times. The rearrangement links TRBV5-1 to TRBJ2-1, with a tentative D call TRBD1 (6 bases). Trimming removed 4 bases from V and 0 bases from J, with 14 bases in between. The germline V gene has CDR1 SGHRS and CDR2 YFSETQ. The CDR3 runs to 16 residues. In DNA form, the CDR3 reads TGCGCCAGCAGCGCCCCGGGACAAAGCTCCTACAATGAGCAGTTCTTC. The encoded protein is CASSAPGQSSYNEQFF.

This clonotype came up many times. The rearrangement links TRBV20-1 to TRBJ2-1; no firm D call. This CDR3 spans 14 amino acids. The V gene's germline CDR1 is DFQATT and CDR2 SNEGSKA (reference sequence). The V end was cut by 1 base, the J end by 7 bases, with 14 bases between. The CDR3 coding sequence is TGCAGTGCTAGAGTGGGTACGGTCCAGAATGAGCAGTTCTTC. Its protein product is CSARVGTVQNEQFF.

This clonotype was seen repeatedly, ten times or more. The V gene is TRBV29-1, the J gene TRBJ1-4; TRBD1 agrees at 7 bases. The CDR3 covers 13 residues. V was pared by 6 bases and J by 8 bases, with 9 bases of the junction left unmatched. Per germline, CDR1 SQVTM and CDR2 ANQGSEA. CDR3 nucleotides: TGCAGCGTACTCGACAGGGAGTACGAAAAACTGTTTTTT. This gives the protein CSVLDREYEKLFF.

There are many counts of this clonotype. The CDR3 sequence is CSAREGHPNSPLHF. DNA for the CDR3: TGCAGTGCTAGAGAAGGACATCCCAATTCACCCCTCCACTTT. V usage is TRBV20-1 and J usage is TRBJ1-6, with D tentatively TRBD1 (5 bases). Germline CDR1 and CDR2: DFQATT and SNEGSKA (reference sequence). The CDR3 length is 14 residues. Trimming pared 0 bases from V and 7 bases from J, leaving 10 bases between.

The chain is built from TRBV7-9 and TRBJ1-2; D is unclear. The CDR3 loop spans 16 amino acids. Germline V CDR1 and CDR2: SEHNR, FQNEAQ (reference sequence). Trimming took off 4 bases at V and 3 bases at J, with 18 bases between the two ends. The CDR3 sequence: CASSSFLGPNHYGYTF. The CDR3 DNA follows: TGTGCCAGCAGCTCCTTCCTTGGTCCTAACCACTATGGCTACACCTTC.